The 23 T cell receptor beta chains listed next were all sequenced from one sample in a study of PD-1 blockade in classical Hodgkin lymphoma. Clones were read by immunoSEQ multiplex PCR, and TCRdb kept only the in-frame ones, dropping some. The table includes roughly 42,000 clones, approximately 71% detected once. All the patients suffered relapse after autologous stem cell transplantation, and brentuximab vedotin exposure differed. The starting material was peripheral blood mononuclear cells (PBMCs), obtained at baseline. The receptors originated from a human donor with classical Hodgkin lymphoma.

The chain recombines TRBV30 with TRBJ2-7; D may be TRBD2 (5 bases). This CDR3 has 14 amino acids. Between the trimmed V and J ends, which lost 5 bases and 0 bases, there was a span of 14 bases. Germline values: CDR1 GTSNPN, CDR2 SVGIG (reference sequence). CDR3: CAWGRGRPSYEQYF. The CDR3 DNA reads TGTGCCTGGGGGAGAGGGCGCCCCTCCTACGAGCAGTACTTC.

This clone was found a few times. The rearrangement joins TRBV7-2 to TRBJ2-5; the match to TRBD2 covers 12 bases. The CDR3 contains 18 residues. Germline V CDR1 and CDR2: SGHTA, FQGNSA. Germline trimming cut 2 bases from V and 3 bases from J; bases unmatched to any gene: 10. CDR3 sequence (DNA): TGTGCCAGCAGCTTATACCCCTCCGGACTAGCGGGGAAAGAGACCCAGTACTTC. This encodes CASSLYPSGLAGKETQYF.

This chain connects TRBV7-2 to TRBJ1-2, with 7 nucleotides matching TRBD1. V dropped 5 bases and J dropped 3; count of bases not matched to a gene: 6. Germline V gene lookup returns CDR1 SGHTA and CDR2 FQGNSA. The CDR3 has 14 amino acids. Written as DNA, the CDR3 is TGTGCCAGCAGCCTTGGGACAGCCTACTATGGCTACACCTTC. Protein: CASSLGTAYYGYTF.

CDR3 nucleotides: TGTGCCAGCAGCTTAGTAGAAGGCTCTGGAAACACCATATATTTT. This sequence encodes CASSLVEGSGNTIYF. V usage is TRBV7-8 and J usage is TRBJ1-3; D call uncertain. Trimming shortened V by 1 base and J by 0 bases, and 7 bases separated the two germline ends. The CDR3 extends over 15 amino acids. Germline CDR1 and CDR2: SGHVS and FQNEAQ. The full variable domain, its missing parts supplied by reference TRBV7-8 and TRBJ1-3, is GAGVSQSPRYKVAKRGQDVALRCDPISGHVSLFWYQQALGQGPEFLTYFQNEAQLDKSGLPSDRFFAERPEGSVSTLKIQRTQQEDSAVYLCASSLVEGSGNTIYFGEGSWLTVV.

This sequence joins TRBV27 and TRBJ2-6; no definite D call. The CDR3 runs to 13 residues. Trimming removed 6 bases at V and 1 base at J, with 4 bases between. Germline CDR1 MNHEY, CDR2 SMNVEV (reference sequence). The CDR3 DNA sequence: TGTGCCAGCAGCCTGTCTGGGGCCAACGTCCTGACTTTC. Its translation: CASSLSGANVLTF.

The gene calls are TRBV6-6 and TRBJ1-6; D call uncertain. The CDR3 is 13 residues long. Trimming pared 0 bases from V and 7 bases from J, leaving 4 bases between. CDR1 and CDR2 from the germline V gene are MNHNY and SVGAGI (reference sequence). The CDR3 DNA reads as TGTGCCAGCAGTTACTCCGGGAATTCACCCCTCCACTTT. The encoded protein is CASSYSGNSPLHF.

The chain carries TRBV7-3 and TRBJ2-6; 8 nucleotides agree with TRBD1. Losses at the gene ends were 2 bases for V and 3 bases for J; bases not matched to a gene: 9. The germline CDR1 and CDR2 sequences are SGHTA and FQGTGA. The CDR3 spans 18 residues. CDR3 sequence (DNA): TGTGCCAGCAGCTTAGGGGACAGGACCGGTTATGGGGCCAACGTCCTGACTTTC. It encodes CASSLGDRTGYGANVLTF. The complete variable domain, with remaining parts taken from reference TRBV7-3 and TRBJ2-6, reads GAGVSQTPSNKVTEKGKYVELRCDPISGHTALYWYRQSLGQGPEFLIYFQGTGAADDSGLPNDRFFAVRPEGSVSTLKIQRTERGDSAVYLCASSLGDRTGYGANVLTFGAGSRLTVL.

The chain is built from TRBV28 and TRBJ2-3, with D tentatively TRBD2 (6 bases). CDR3 length: 12 residues. V was clipped by 3 bases and J by 7 bases, with 8 bases between them. From germline, CDR1 is MDHEN and CDR2 SYDVKM. This CDR3 reads CASSFRGNTQYF. CDR3 sequence (DNA): TGTGCCAGCAGTTTTCGGGGGAATACGCAGTATTTT.

This clone has more than one count but fewer than ten. This chain uses TRBV6-5 with TRBJ2-7; 8 nucleotides agree with TRBD1. The ends lost 2 bases at V and 3 bases at J; junction bases unmatched: 3. Germline V lookup: CDR1 MNHEY, CDR2 SVGAGI. The CDR3 is made up of 14 amino acids. CDR3 in DNA: TGTGCCAGCAGTTACAGCAGGGGGCTCTACGAGCAGTACTTC. This codes for CASSYSRGLYEQYF.

V gene TRBV18 combines with J gene TRBJ2-7; D is undetermined. In germline, CDR1 is KGHSH, CDR2 LQKENI. Trimming left V 4 bases short and J 4 bases short, with 11 bases between. This CDR3 is 13 amino acids long. The CDR3 sequence is CASSRSDKYEQYF. CDR3 sequence (DNA): TGTGCCAGCTCACGGTCTGACAAATACGAGCAGTACTTC.

The V gene is TRBV5-6, the J gene TRBJ2-5, with D possibly being TRBD2 (5 bases). The CDR3 is 13 residues long. V was cut by 5 bases and J by 3 bases, with 11 bases left in between. Germline assignment: CDR1 SGHDT and CDR2 YYEEEE. This chain's CDR3 is CASRPTGEETQYF. In DNA form, the CDR3 reads TGTGCCAGCAGACCGACCGGGGAAGAGACCCAGTACTTC.

The chain has TRBV19 and TRBJ2-3; 11 nucleotides align to TRBD1. CDR1 LNHDA and CDR2 SQIVND come from the germline V gene (reference sequence). J lost 3 bases, V lost 10 bases, and 12 bases had no gene match. CDR3 size: 16 residues. The CDR3 bases are TGTGCCACTCGAAGGGGACAGGGGGACAGGACAGATACGCAGTATTTT. It yields the protein CATRRGQGDRTDTQYF.

A few counts support this clone. Other DNA variants within this sample encode the same CDR3. The V call is TRBV2, the J call TRBJ1-5; D is unclear. CDR3 length: 14 residues. CDR1 and CDR2 from the germline V gene are SNHLY and FYNNEI. Trimming stripped 3 bases from V and 6 bases from J, with 12 bases between. CDR3 sequence reads: CASSENQGSQPQHF. Written as DNA, the CDR3 is TGTGCCAGCAGTGAGAACCAAGGTTCTCAGCCCCAGCATTTT. Supplemented by reference TRBV2 and TRBJ1-5, the full variable domain reads EPEVTQTPSHQVTQMGQEVILRCVPISNHLYFYWYRQILGQKVEFLVSFYNNEISEKSEIFDDQFSVERPDGSNFTLKIRSTKLEDSAMYFCASSENQGSQPQHFGDGTRLSIL.

The chain employs TRBV27 and TRBJ1-4; D ambiguous. V lost 3 bases and J lost 0, with 11 bases in between. The CDR3 runs 16 residues. The germline gives CDR1 MNHEY, CDR2 SMNVEV (reference sequence). DNA of the CDR3: TGTGCCAGCAGTTTCATAACAGCTGCAACTAATGAAAAACTGTTTTTT. It specifies CASSFITAATNEKLFF. Looking up the rest from reference TRBV27 and TRBJ1-4 gives the full variable domain: EAQVTQNPRYLITVTGKKLTVTCSQNMNHEYMSWYRQDPGLGLRQIYYSMNVEVTDKGDVPEGYKVSRKEKRNFPLILESPSPNQTSLYFCASSFITAATNEKLFFGSGTQLSVL.

The rearrangement joins TRBV11-2 to TRBJ2-1; D ambiguous. The CDR3 covers 14 residues. CDR1 SGHAT and CDR2 FQNNGV come from the germline V gene. Trimming took 0 bases from V and 8 from J, leaving 11 bases between them. The CDR3 is CASSLEWGDHEQFF. In DNA, the CDR3 is TGTGCCAGCAGCTTAGAATGGGGTGATCATGAGCAGTTCTTC. The whole variable domain, remainder taken from reference TRBV11-2 and TRBJ2-1, is EAGVAQSPRYKIIEKRQSVAFWCNPISGHATLYWYQQILGQGPKLLIQFQNNGVVDDSQLPKDRFSAERLKGVDSTLKIQPAKLEDSAVYLCASSLEWGDHEQFFGPGTRLTVL.

This clone was detected a few times. The chain couples TRBV9 to TRBJ1-2; D perhaps matches TRBD1 (6 bases). The CDR3 extends over 15 amino acids. The V end was cut by 0 bases, the J end by 2 bases, with 11 bases between. Looked up from germline, CDR1 is SGDLS and CDR2 is YYNGEE. The CDR3 sequence: CASSVEGGLNYGYTF. The CDR3 DNA is TGTGCCAGCAGCGTAGAGGGGGGGCTGAACTATGGCTACACCTTC.

The V gene is TRBV11-3, the J gene TRBJ2-2; D possibly corresponds to TRBD1 (6 bases). V lost 5 bases and J lost 5, with 15 bases in between. The CDR3 has 15 residues. Germline V gene data show CDR1 as SGHNT and CDR2 as YENEEA. The CDR3 loop reads CASSPGTPTTGELFF. The CDR3 bases are TGTGCCAGCAGCCCCGGGACACCTACAACCGGGGAGCTGTTTTTT.

The chain recombines TRBV6-5 with TRBJ1-2; perhaps TRBD1 as D (6 bases). CDR3 size: 16 residues. The V gene lost 2 bases and the J gene lost 0 bases, with 13 bases spanning the gap. Germline V lookup: CDR1 MNHEY, CDR2 SVGAGI. CDR3 loop: CASSYGQNLANYGYTF. In DNA, the CDR3 is TGTGCCAGCAGTTACGGACAGAACTTAGCTAACTATGGCTACACCTTC.

This chain joins TRBV19 and TRBJ2-1; 7 bases match TRBD1. Germline CDR1 LNHDA, CDR2 SQIVND (reference sequence). The V gene end was trimmed by 4 bases and the J gene end by 0 bases; junction bases not matched to a gene: 12. The CDR3 contains 18 residues. CDR3 DNA sequence: TGTGCCAGTAGTAACGGGCTAGGGGGCCCGAGCTCCTACAATGAGCAGTTCTTC. It translates to CASSNGLGGPSSYNEQFF.

Only a few counts were recorded for this clone. The gene calls are TRBV27 and TRBJ1-1, with no clear D. V was clipped by 6 bases and J by 0 bases, with 11 bases between them. The CDR3 has 14 residues. In germline, CDR1 is MNHEY, CDR2 SMNVEV (reference sequence). CDR3 region: CASSIAGMNTEAFF. The CDR3 coding sequence is TGTGCCAGCAGCATAGCGGGTATGAACACTGAAGCTTTCTTT.

This sequence joins TRBV30 and TRBJ1-1; 9 bases align to TRBD1. V was clipped by 3 bases and J by 0 bases; unmatched bases: 5. The CDR3 spans 15 residues. CDR1 and CDR2 from the germline V gene are GTSNPN and SVGIG (reference sequence). As DNA, the CDR3 is TGTGCCTGGAGGGGACAGGGACTTGTGAACACTGAAGCTTTCTTT. It encodes CAWRGQGLVNTEAFF.

The chain links TRBV6-5 to TRBJ1-2; D uncertain. The CDR3 is 10 amino acids. The V and J ends lost 6 bases and 4 bases respectively, with 3 bases between them. Germline values: CDR1 MNHEY, CDR2 SVGAGI. The CDR3 region has the DNA TGTGCCAGCAGGAGCTATGGCTACACCTTC. It translates to CASRSYGYTF.

This chain links TRBV27 with TRBJ2-4, with D maybe TRBD2 (6 bases). The V gene's germline CDR1 is MNHEY and CDR2 SMNVEV (reference sequence). The CDR3 spans 16 residues. Trimming stripped 2 bases from V and 5 bases from J, with 16 bases between. The CDR3 DNA follows: TGTGCCAGCAGTTTAGATGGCGGGGCCGGGGAAAACATTCAGTACTTC. Protein sequence: CASSLDGGAGENIQYF.